This T cell receptor (beta chain) comes out of a study of T cells in Graves' hyperthyroidism and ophthalmopathy. Amplification yielded TCR beta CDR3 regions, with RNA transcripts as the source. The HTBI primer set was used in a first-round RT-PCR of the TCR CDR3. TCRdb recomputed calls from the multiplex PCR reads with MiXCR, one row per CDR3 protein. The sample holds about 540,000 distinct CDR3 sequences; around 46% are singletons and the top ten take around 7.7%. The sample holds many counts of this clonotype. When ophthalmopathy did not progress within 18 months, Graves' hyperthyroidism was considered stable. These patients, aged 18 to 65, had recently diagnosed hyperthyroidism lasting under 2 months. On the basis of clinical symptoms, serum thyroxine and TRAb, thyroid ultrasound and orbital computed tomography, diagnoses were made. The junction had 4 bases not matched to a gene; V was cut back by 1 base and J by 0 bases. The length of the CDR3 is 16 residues.

V and J are TRBV12-3 or TRBV12-4 and TRBJ1-1, with 8 bases matching TRBD1. The clonotype was recovered from a woman aged 18-29 years with Graves' hyperthyroidism. The sequenced sample was peripheral blood or thyroid tissue (not recorded which). CDR3 DNA: TGTGCCAGCAGTTTAGGGACAGGGTCAATGAACACTGAAGCTTTCTTT. Its translation is CASSLGTGSMNTEAFF.